This passage covers 18 T cell receptor beta chains from one sample sequenced in a study of T cell clonality in common variable immunodeficiency. Data came from immunoSEQ multiplex PCR; TCRdb stores just in-frame clones and leaves some out. There are about 35,000 clones in the sample, none observed a single time. The sequenced sample was peripheral blood mononuclear cells. The receptors derive from a person aged 18 to 75 in good health.

Many counts were recorded for this clone. The CDR3 goes on 3 residues after the read ends, and that part is filled in from the germline J gene. The chain has TRBV18 and TRBJ2-5; 7 bases match TRBD1. V lost 3 bases and J lost 3; bases outside the gene matches: 7. The CDR3 is 15 residues long. Per the germline V gene, CDR1 is KGHSH and CDR2 is LQKENI. The covered CDR3 bases are TGTGCCAGCTCACCTTGGGGTCAGGGGGAAGAGACC. As protein: CASSPWGQGEET. The whole CDR3 region reads CASSPWGQGEETQYF. Together with reference TRBV18 and TRBJ2-5, the CDR3 gives the full variable domain: NAGVMQNPRHLVRRRGQEARLRCSPMKGHSHVYWYRQLPEEGLKFMVYLQKENIIDESGMPKERFSAEFPKEGPSILRIQQVVRGDSAAYFCASSPWGQGEETQYFGPGTRLLVL.

The table lists this clone with many counts. The CDR3 is cut off 3 residues early in the read; its end comes from the germline J gene. The chain couples TRBV20-1 to TRBJ2-1, with TRBD2 matching over 14 bases. Germline assignment: CDR1 DFQATT and CDR2 SNEGSKA (reference sequence). V was clipped by 6 bases and J by 6 bases; unmatched bases: 4. The CDR3 sequence is 14 residues long. The CDR3 DNA, read in part, is TGCAGTGCCAGGACTAGCGGGAGGTTCAATGAG. This encodes CSARTSGRFNE. The full CDR3 is CSARTSGRFNEQFF.

This clone was counted ten times or more. Read data end 3 residues before the CDR3 end; the end is taken from the germline J gene. V is TRBV29-1 and J is TRBJ2-3, with D tentatively TRBD2 (6 bases). CDR3 length equals 13 residues. The germline V gene encodes CDR1 SQVTM and CDR2 ANQGSEA. CDR3 sequence: CSVRTGLQETQYF. CDR3 DNA (partial): TGCAGCGTTCGGACGGGACTCCAAGAGACG.

As to this clone: At one end the junction does not follow the germline gene, possibly because of a read error. The read terminates 3 residues before the CDR3 end, so the remaining end is supplied by the germline J gene. The chain employs TRBV7-9 and TRBJ2-1; D unresolved. Germline CDR1 reads SEHNR; CDR2 reads FQNEAQ (reference sequence). This CDR3 comprises 13 residues. Here the CDR3 reads CSSSLVTSDEQFF. CDR3 DNA (partial): TGTTCCAGCAGCTTAGTGACATCCGATGAG.

Many counts were recorded for this clone. The read falls 3 residues short of the CDR3 end, and the missing part is taken from the germline J gene. The rearrangement joins TRBV19 to TRBJ1-1; D gene uncertain. Trimming took 6 bases from V and 1 from J, leaving 3 bases between them. Germline-derived CDR1 and CDR2 are LNHDA and SQIVND (reference sequence). This CDR3 is 11 amino acids long. CDR3 bases read: TGTGCCAGTAGCGGGAACACTGAA. Its translation: CASSGNTE. The whole CDR3 reads CASSGNTEAFF.

This clone has ten or more counts. The DNA ends 3 residues before the CDR3 does, and the rest of the CDR3 is filled in from the germline J gene. The chain links TRBV18 to TRBJ2-1, with 7 positions matching TRBD1. The germline V gene has CDR1 KGHSH and CDR2 LQKENI. CDR3 length: 14 amino acids. J gave up 4 bases and V 10 bases, and 10 bases lay outside the gene matches. The CDR3 is CATHRGTEYNEQFF. The CDR3 DNA, read in part, is TGTGCCACCCACCGTGGGACAGAATACAATGAG.

This clone was recorded many times. CDR3 bases read: TGTGCCGCCTCCAGGAGCTCCTATAATTCACCC. It codes for CAASRSSYNSP. Given in full, the CDR3 is CAASRSSYNSPLHF. The rearrangement links TRBV30 to TRBJ1-6; the D is unclear. The CDR3 is cut off 3 residues early in the read; its end comes from the germline J gene. There are 14 residues in the CDR3. Trimming took off 8 bases at V and 0 bases at J, with 11 bases between the two ends. CDR1 is GTSNPN and CDR2 is SVGIG in the germline V gene (reference sequence).

In its sample, this clone was seen many times. The read ends 3 residues shy of where the CDR3 ends; the end is completed using the germline J gene. This sequence joins TRBV10-3 and TRBJ1-4; D gene ambiguous. CDR1 ENHRY and CDR2 SYGVKD come from the germline V gene. The V and J ends lost 0 bases and 5 bases respectively, with 10 bases between them. The CDR3 contains 15 residues. CDR3 DNA, as far as it was read: TGTGCCATCAGTGAGTCGGCGGGGTTCAATGAAAAA. It codes for CAISESAGFNEK. The whole CDR3 reads CAISESAGFNEKLFF.

This clone was seen at least ten times. The sequence runs out 3 residues before the end of the CDR3; the remainder is reconstructed from the germline J gene. V and J are TRBV29-1 and TRBJ2-2; the match to TRBD1 covers 8 bases. Looked up from germline, CDR1 is SQVTM and CDR2 is ANQGSEA. The CDR3 runs to 12 residues. The chain's CDR3 is CSVKTGAEKLFF. The CDR3 DNA, read in part, is TGCAGCGTTAAGACAGGGGCTGAAAAG.

The sample holds many counts of this clone. The missing CDR3 end, 3 residues past where the read stops, is filled in from the germline J gene. The chain couples TRBV30 to TRBJ1-4; D ambiguous. Trimming took off 8 bases at V and 6 bases at J, with 22 bases between the two ends. Germline V gene lookup returns CDR1 GTSNPN and CDR2 SVGIG (reference sequence). The CDR3 runs 15 residues. CDR3 sequence: CAQRSGEDTDEKLFF. The sequenced part of the CDR3 DNA is TGTGCCCAAAGGAGTGGAGAAGACACCGATGAAAAA.

This clone appeared many times. The read ends 3 residues before the CDR3 terminus; that terminus is restored from the germline J gene. The chain recombines TRBV7-2 with TRBJ2-2, with D possibly being TRBD2 (5 bases). The CDR3 sequence is 15 residues long. V was trimmed by 2 bases and J by 3 bases, leaving 10 bases between them. Germline V gene sequence: CDR1 SGHTA, CDR2 FQGNSA. CDR3: CASSLRRADTGELFF. CDR3 DNA, as far as it was read: TGTGCCAGCAGCTTAAGGCGGGCGGACACCGGGGAG. Together with reference TRBV7-2 and TRBJ2-2, the CDR3 gives the full variable domain: GAGVSQSPSNKVTEKGKDVELRCDPISGHTALYWYRQSLGQGLEFLIYFQGNSAPDKSGLPSDRFSAERTGGSVSTLTIQRTQQEDSAVYLCASSLRRADTGELFFGEGSRLTVL.

This clone has at least ten counts. The CDR3 is cut off 3 residues early in the read; its end comes from the germline J gene. The chain joins TRBV19 to TRBJ2-5; TRBD2 agrees at 7 bases. CDR1 is LNHDA, CDR2 SQIVND, per germline (reference sequence). V gave up 4 bases and J gave up 7 bases; unmatched junction bases: 12. The CDR3 is 15 residues long. CDR3 residues: CASSRTSLGELTQYF. The sequenced part of the CDR3 DNA is TGTGCCAGTAGTAGGACTAGTCTGGGCGAGTTGACC. The variable domain in full, completed from reference TRBV19 and TRBJ2-5, reads DGGITQSPKYLFRKEGQNVTLSCEQNLNHDAMYWYRQDPGQGLRLIYYSQIVNDFQKGDIAEGYSVSREKKESFPLTVTSAQKNPTAFYLCASSRTSLGELTQYFGPGTRLLVL.

This clone was picked up a small number of times. The CDR3 end falls 3 residues outside the read, so it is completed with the germline J gene. This sequence joins TRBV19 and TRBJ2-7; 9 positions agree with TRBD2. V dropped 6 bases and J dropped 2; count of bases not matched to a gene: 5. Germline V gives CDR1 LNHDA, CDR2 SQIVND (reference sequence). The CDR3 has 14 residues. The CDR3 spells CASSPTSGPYEQYF. CDR3 DNA, as far as it was read: TGTGCCAGTAGCCCGACTAGCGGACCCTACGAG.

Details on this clone: The read ends 3 residues early relative to the CDR3; the germline J gene fills the gap. This sequence joins TRBV19 and TRBJ1-5, with 12 nucleotides matching TRBD1. The germline V gene has CDR1 LNHDA and CDR2 SQIVND (reference sequence). The CDR3 extends over 16 amino acids. The V and J ends lost 7 bases and 6 bases, in that order; junction bases with no gene match: 10. The CDR3 is CASMNIGTGGSQPQHF. Incomplete CDR3 DNA: TGTGCCAGTATGAACATCGGGACAGGGGGCTCTCAGCCC.

As concerns this clone: The sequence runs out 3 residues before the end of the CDR3; the remainder is reconstructed from the germline J gene. The rearrangement uses TRBV7-2 and TRBJ1-4; 7 nucleotides match TRBD1. The CDR3 sequence is 15 residues long. Germline V CDR1 and CDR2: SGHTA, FQGNSA. The CDR3 sequence is CASSLGTGNNSPLFF. The sequenced part of the CDR3 DNA is TGTGCCAGCAGCTTAGGGACAGGCAACAATTCACCA.

As to this clone: The CDR3 is cut off 3 residues early in the read; its end comes from the germline J gene. This sequence joins TRBV5-1 and TRBJ2-5; 10 nucleotides match TRBD1. The CDR3 loop spans 14 amino acids. CDR1 is SGHRS and CDR2 is YFSETQ in the germline V gene. V dropped 4 bases and J dropped 5; count of bases not matched to a gene: 5. The part of the CDR3 DNA that was read is TGCGCCAGCAGCGGAGGACAGGGGGTTGAGACC. Residues: CASSGGQGVET. The CDR3 as a whole reads CASSGGQGVETQYF.

There are many counts of this clone. The CDR3 goes on 3 residues after the read ends, and that part is filled in from the germline J gene. V is TRBV19 and J is TRBJ2-7, with D perhaps assigned TRBD1 or TRBD2 (6 bases each). V shed 0 bases and J shed 6 bases, with 15 bases lying between them. The germline gives CDR1 LNHDA, CDR2 SQIVND (reference sequence). This CDR3 has 15 residues. The DNA read from the CDR3 is TGTGCCAGTAGTATAGATGCGGGAAGGGGGACCGAG. Translation: CASSIDAGRGTE. The CDR3 in full is CASSIDAGRGTEQYF.

This clone was found a few times. The read stops 3 residues short of the end of the CDR3; the missing end is completed from the germline J gene. The chain employs TRBV30 and TRBJ1-1, with unresolved D. This CDR3 is 13 amino acids long. Germline V CDR1 and CDR2: GTSNPN, SVGIG (reference sequence). The CDR3 reads CAWSVIRANIAFF. The CDR3 DNA, read in part, is TGTGCCTGGAGTGTAATTAGGGCTAACATT.